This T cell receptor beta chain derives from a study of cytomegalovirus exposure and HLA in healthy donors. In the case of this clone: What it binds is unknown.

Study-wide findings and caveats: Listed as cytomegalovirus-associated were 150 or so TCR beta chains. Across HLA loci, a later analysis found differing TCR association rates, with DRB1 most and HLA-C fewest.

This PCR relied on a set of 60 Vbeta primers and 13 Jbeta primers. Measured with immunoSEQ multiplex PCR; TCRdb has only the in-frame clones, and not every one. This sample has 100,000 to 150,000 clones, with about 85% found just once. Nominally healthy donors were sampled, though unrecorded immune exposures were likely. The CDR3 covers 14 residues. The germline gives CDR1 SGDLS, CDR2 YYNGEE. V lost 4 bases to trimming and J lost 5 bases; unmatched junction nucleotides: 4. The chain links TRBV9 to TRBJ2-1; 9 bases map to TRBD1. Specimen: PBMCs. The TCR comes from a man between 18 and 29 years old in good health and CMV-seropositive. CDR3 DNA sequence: TGTGCCAGCAGCCTAAGGACAGGGGACAATGAGCAGTTCTTC. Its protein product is CASSLRTGDNEQFF.